Presented here are 10 T cell receptor beta chains from one specimen sequenced in a study of immune evolution from preneoplasia to lung adenocarcinoma. The table came from immunoSEQ multiplex PCR; TCRdb's copy has only in-frame clones and leaves some out. This table has roughly 6,000 clones, 70% to 80% appearing once. Material for sequencing was FFPE minimally invasive lung adenocarcinoma tissue. These TCRs come from a person between 60 and 80 years old with lung adenocarcinoma.

J is TRBJ2-1 and V is TRBV18; D might be TRBD1 (5 bases). Trimming removed 3 bases at V and 5 bases at J, with 11 bases between. The CDR3 runs 14 residues. CDR1 KGHSH and CDR2 LQKENI come from the germline V gene. The CDR3 nucleotides read TGTGCCAGCTCACCGACAGAACCAAACAATGAGCAGTTCTTC. Its translation: CASSPTEPNNEQFF.

This clone has only a few counts. J is TRBJ2-5 and V is TRBV29-1; TRBD2 matches at 14 bases. The CDR3 runs to 16 residues. J lost 2 bases, V lost 1 base, and 3 bases had no gene match. Looked up from germline, CDR1 is SQVTM and CDR2 is ANQGSEA. The CDR3 DNA is TGCAGCGTTGAAGGCGGACTAGCGGGAGGACAAGAGACCCAGTACTTC. As protein: CSVEGGLAGGQETQYF.

The rearrangement links TRBV30 to TRBJ1-3; no clear D. CDR3 length: 13 residues. Trimming cost V 0 bases and J 2 bases, with 5 bases left between them. Looked up from germline, CDR1 is GTSNPN and CDR2 is SVGIG (reference sequence). CDR3 DNA: TGTGCCTGGAGTGTTAAGCCTGGAAACACCATATATTTT. This translates into CAWSVKPGNTIYF.

The V gene is TRBV20-1, the J gene TRBJ2-5, with a possible D match to TRBD1 (6 bases). Per the germline V gene, CDR1 is DFQATT and CDR2 is SNEGSKA (reference sequence). Deletions cut 6 bases from V and 7 bases from J, with 9 bases between. CDR3 length: 10 residues. The CDR3 DNA follows: TGCAGTGCAGGGGGTGGGACCCAGTACTTC. It is translated as CSAGGGTQYF.

The gene calls are TRBV4-1 and TRBJ2-7, with TRBD2 matching 7 bases. Losses at the gene ends were 1 base for V and 0 bases for J; bases not matched to a gene: 0. This CDR3 contains 14 residues. The germline gives CDR1 MGHRA, CDR2 YSYEKL. The CDR3 DNA is TGCGCCAGCAGCCAAGGCGGGGGCTCCTACGAGCAGTACTTC. It translates to CASSQGGGSYEQYF.

The chain employs TRBV7-2 and TRBJ2-5; a weak D match, TRBD2 (5 bases). Trimming removed 5 bases from V and 7 bases from J, with 17 bases in between. The CDR3 has 14 amino acids. In germline, CDR1 is SGHTA, CDR2 FQGNSA. For the CDR3, the DNA is TGTGCCAGCAGCCTACTCCGCGCGGCGGGGACCCAGTACTTC. Translating gives CASSLLRAAGTQYF.

About this clone: Its ends do not fully match the called genes, so a read error is possible. This sample also contains other DNA sequences that code for the same CDR3. The chain combines TRBV30 with TRBJ1-5; no clear D. This CDR3 has 14 residues. Germline CDR1 GTSNPN, CDR2 SVGIG (reference sequence). In nucleotides, the CDR3 is TGTGCCTGGAGTGTTGGGTTTAGCAATCAGCCGCAGCATTTT. It encodes CAWSVGFSNQPQHF.

Concerning this clone: The DNA is left out, because the CDR3 cannot be placed on it with certainty; the CDR3 is given as TCRdb lists it. V usage is TRBV19 and J usage is TRBJ1-2. The CDR3 comprises 12 residues, both ends counted. The V gene's germline CDR1 is LNHDA and CDR2 SQIVND (reference sequence). CDR3 amino acids: CASSVGGGTRTF.

Remarks on this clone: An end of the junction does not agree with germline; a read error may underlie this. J is TRBJ2-7 and V is TRBV19, with a tentative D call TRBD1 (6 bases). Germline V lookup: CDR1 LNHDA, CDR2 SQIVND (reference sequence). This CDR3 region has 14 residues. The CDR3: CASRKAGASKEQYF. The CDR3 DNA sequence: TGTGCCAGTAGGAAAGCAGGGGCCTCTAAGGAGCAGTATTTC.

The chain uses TRBV6-6 and TRBJ1-5; D is unresolved. The germline CDR1 and CDR2 sequences are MNHNY and SVGAGI (reference sequence). The length of the CDR3 is 11 residues. Trimming removed 7 bases from V and 4 bases from J, with 5 bases in between. In DNA, the CDR3 is TGTGCCAGCAAAGGAAATCAGCCCCAGCATTTT. Protein sequence: CASKGNQPQHF.